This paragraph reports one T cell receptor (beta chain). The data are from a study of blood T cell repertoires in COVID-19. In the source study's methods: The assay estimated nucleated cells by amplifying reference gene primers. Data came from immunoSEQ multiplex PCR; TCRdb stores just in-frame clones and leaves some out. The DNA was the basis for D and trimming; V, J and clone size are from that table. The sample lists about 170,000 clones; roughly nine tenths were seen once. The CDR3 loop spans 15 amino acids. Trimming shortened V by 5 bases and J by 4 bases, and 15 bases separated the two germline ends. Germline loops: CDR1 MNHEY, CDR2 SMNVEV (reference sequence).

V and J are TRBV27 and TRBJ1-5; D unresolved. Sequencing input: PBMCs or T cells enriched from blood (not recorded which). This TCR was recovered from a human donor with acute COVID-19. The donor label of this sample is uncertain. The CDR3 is CASSTAGLPNQPQHF. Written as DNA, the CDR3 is TGTGCCAGCAGTACAGCGGGCCTTCCTAATCAGCCCCAGCATTTT.